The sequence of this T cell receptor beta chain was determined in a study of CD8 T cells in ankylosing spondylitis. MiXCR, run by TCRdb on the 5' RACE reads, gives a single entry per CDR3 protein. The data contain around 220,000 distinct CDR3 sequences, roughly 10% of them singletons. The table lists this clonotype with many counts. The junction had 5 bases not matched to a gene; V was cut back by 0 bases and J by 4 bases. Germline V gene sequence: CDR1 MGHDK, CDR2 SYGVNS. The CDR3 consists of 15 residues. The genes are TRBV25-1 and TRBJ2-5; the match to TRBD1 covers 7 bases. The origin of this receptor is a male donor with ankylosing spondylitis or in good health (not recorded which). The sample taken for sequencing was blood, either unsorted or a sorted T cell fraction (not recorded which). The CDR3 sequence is CASSEYTGARETQYF. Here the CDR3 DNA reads TGTGCCAGCAGTGAATATACAGGGGCGAGAGAGACCCAGTACTTC.